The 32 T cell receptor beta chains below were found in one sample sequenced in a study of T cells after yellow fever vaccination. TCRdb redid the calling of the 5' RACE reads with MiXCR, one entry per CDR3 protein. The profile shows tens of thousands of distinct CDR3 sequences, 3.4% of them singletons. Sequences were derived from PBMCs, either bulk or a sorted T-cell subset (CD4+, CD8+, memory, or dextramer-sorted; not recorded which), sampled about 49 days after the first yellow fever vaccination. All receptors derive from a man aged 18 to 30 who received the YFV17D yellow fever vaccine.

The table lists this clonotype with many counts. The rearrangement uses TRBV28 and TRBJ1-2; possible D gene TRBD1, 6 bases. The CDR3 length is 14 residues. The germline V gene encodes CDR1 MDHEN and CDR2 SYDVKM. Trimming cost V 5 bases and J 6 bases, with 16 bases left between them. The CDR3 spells CASSPAGERNGYTF. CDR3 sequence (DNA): TGTGCCAGCAGTCCCGCAGGGGAACGGAATGGCTACACCTTC.

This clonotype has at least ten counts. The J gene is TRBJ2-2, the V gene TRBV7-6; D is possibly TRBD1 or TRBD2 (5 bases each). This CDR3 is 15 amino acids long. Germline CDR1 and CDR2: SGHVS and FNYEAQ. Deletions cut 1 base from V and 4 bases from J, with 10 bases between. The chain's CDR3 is CASSLVRGVTGELFF. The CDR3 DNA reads TGTGCCAGCAGCTTAGTGAGGGGCGTCACCGGGGAGCTGTTTTTT. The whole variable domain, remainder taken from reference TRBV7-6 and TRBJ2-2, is GAGVSQSPRYKVTKRGQDVALRCDPISGHVSLYWYRQALGQGPEFLTYFNYEAQQDKSGLPNDRFSAERPEGSISTLTIQRTEQRDSAMYRCASSLVRGVTGELFFGEGSRLTVL.

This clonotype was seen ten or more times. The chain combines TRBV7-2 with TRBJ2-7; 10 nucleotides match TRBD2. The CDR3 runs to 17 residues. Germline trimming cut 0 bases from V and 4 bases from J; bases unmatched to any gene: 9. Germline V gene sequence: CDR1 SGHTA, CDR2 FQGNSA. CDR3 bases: TGTGCCAGCAGCTTAGCTAGGCCCAGCGGGGGGGCGTACGAGCAGTACTTC. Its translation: CASSLARPSGGAYEQYF.

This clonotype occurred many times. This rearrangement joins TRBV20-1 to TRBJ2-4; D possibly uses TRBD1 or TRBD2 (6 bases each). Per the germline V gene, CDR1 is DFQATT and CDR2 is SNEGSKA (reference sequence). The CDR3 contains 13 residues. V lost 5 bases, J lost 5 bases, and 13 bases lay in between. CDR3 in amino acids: CSACPGGQNIQYF. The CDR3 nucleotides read TGCAGTGCTTGCCCCGGGGGCCAAAACATTCAGTACTTC.

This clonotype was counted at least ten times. Here the CDR3 DNA reads TGTGCCAGTAGTAGGTCTCGGGTCCACGAGCAGTACTTC. Protein product: CASSRSRVHEQYF. The gene calls are TRBV19 and TRBJ2-7, with D uncertain. The V end lost 4 bases, the J end lost 5 bases, and 12 bases lay between the germline ends. Germline assignment: CDR1 LNHDA and CDR2 SQIVND (reference sequence). This CDR3 region has 13 residues.

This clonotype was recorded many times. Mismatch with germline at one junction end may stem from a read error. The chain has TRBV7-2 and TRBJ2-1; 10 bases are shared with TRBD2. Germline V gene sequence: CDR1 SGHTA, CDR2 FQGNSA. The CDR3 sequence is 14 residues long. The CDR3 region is CACSPTLAGFLQFF. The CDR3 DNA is TGTGCCTGCAGCCCCACACTAGCGGGGTTCCTTCAGTTCTTC.

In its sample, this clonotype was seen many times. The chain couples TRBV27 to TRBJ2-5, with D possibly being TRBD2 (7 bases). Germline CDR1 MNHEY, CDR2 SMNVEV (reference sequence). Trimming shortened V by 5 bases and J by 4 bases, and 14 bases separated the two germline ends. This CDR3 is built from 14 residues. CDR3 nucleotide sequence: TGTGCCAGCAGTGTAGGCGGGGGCGGAGAGACCCAGTACTTC. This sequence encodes CASSVGGGGETQYF.

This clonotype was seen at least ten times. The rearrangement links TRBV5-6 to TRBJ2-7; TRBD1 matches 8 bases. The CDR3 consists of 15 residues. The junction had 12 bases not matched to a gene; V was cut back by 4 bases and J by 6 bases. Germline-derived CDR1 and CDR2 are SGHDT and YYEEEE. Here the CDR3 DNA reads TGTGCCAGCAGCCCCGAGGGCAGGGGGCAGGTCGAGCAGTACGTC. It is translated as CASSPEGRGQVEQYV.

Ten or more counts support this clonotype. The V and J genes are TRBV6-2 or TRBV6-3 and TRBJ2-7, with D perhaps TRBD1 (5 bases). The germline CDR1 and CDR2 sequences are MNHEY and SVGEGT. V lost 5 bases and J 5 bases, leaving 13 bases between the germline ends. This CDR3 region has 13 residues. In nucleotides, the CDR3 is TGTGCCAGCAGTCATCAGGGTACCCACGAGCAGTACGTC. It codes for CASSHQGTHEQYV.

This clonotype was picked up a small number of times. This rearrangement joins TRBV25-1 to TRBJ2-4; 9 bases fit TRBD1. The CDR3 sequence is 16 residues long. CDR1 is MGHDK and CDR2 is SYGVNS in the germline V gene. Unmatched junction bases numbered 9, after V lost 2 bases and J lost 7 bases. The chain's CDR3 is CASSEPQTGGRNIQYF. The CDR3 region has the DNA TGTGCCAGCAGTGAACCCCAGACAGGGGGTAGGAACATTCAGTACTTC.

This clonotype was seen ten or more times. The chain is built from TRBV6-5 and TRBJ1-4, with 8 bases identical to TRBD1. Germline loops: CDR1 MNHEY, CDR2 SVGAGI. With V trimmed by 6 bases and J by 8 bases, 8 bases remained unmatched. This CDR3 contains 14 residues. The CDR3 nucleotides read TGTGCCAGCAGGCCAGGGGGCCGCATGGAAAAACTGTTTTTT. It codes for CASRPGGRMEKLFF.

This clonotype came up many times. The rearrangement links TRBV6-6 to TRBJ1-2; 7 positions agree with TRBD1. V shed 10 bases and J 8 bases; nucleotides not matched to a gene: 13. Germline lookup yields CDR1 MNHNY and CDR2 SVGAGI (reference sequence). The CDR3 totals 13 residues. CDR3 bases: TGTGCCACCTTCCCAGGGGGGGGGCGGGGCTACACCTTC. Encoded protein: CATFPGGGRGYTF.

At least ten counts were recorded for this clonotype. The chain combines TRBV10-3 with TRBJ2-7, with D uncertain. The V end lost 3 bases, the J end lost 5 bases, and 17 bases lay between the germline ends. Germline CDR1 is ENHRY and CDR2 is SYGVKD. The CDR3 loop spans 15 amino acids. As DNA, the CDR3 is TGTGCCATCAGTGATGCGTTAGGAGTGAACCACGAGCAGTACGTC. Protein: CAISDALGVNHEQYV.

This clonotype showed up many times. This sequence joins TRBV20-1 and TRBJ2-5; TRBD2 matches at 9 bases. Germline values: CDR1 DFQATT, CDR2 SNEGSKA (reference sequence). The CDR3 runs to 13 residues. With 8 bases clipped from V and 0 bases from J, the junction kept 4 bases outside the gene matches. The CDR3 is CSPGTSHQETQYF. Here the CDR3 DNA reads TGCAGTCCTGGGACTAGCCACCAAGAGACCCAGTACTTC.

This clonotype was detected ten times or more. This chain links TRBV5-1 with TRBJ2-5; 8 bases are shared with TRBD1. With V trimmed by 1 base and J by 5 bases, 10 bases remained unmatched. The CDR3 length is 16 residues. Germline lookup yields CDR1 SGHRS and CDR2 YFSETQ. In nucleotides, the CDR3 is TGCGCCAGCAGCTTGTACGGACAGGGAGGCAGGGAGACCCAGTACTTC. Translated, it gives CASSLYGQGGRETQYF.

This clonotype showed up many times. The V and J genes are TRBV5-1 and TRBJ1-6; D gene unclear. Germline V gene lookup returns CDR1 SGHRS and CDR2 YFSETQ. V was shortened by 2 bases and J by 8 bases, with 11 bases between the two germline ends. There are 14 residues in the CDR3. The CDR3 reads CASSLSDVYSPLHF. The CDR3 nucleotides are TGCGCCAGCAGCTTATCCGACGTGTATTCACCCCTCCACTTT.

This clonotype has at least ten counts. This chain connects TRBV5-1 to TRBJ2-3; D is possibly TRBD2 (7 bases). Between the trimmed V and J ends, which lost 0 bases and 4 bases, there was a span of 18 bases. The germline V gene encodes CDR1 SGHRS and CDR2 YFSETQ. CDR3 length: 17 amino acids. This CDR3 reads CASSLEGWGGPADTQYF. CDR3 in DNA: TGCGCCAGCAGCTTGGAGGGTTGGGGGGGGCCTGCAGATACGCAGTATTTT.

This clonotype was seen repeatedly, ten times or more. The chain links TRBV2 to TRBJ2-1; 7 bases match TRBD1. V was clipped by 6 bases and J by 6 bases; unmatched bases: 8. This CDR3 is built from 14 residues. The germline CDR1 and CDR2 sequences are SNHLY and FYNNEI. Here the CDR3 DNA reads TGTGCCAGCAGCAACCGGGACAGATCCAATGAGCAGTTCTTC. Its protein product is CASSNRDRSNEQFF.

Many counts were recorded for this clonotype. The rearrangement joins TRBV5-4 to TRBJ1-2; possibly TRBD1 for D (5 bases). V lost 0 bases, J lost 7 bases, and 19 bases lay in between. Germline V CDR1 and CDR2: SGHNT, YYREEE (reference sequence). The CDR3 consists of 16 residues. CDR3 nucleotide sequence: TGTGCCAGCAGCTTGGGAAGGGGCGTCTATTTCGGTGGCTACACCTTC. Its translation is CASSLGRGVYFGGYTF.

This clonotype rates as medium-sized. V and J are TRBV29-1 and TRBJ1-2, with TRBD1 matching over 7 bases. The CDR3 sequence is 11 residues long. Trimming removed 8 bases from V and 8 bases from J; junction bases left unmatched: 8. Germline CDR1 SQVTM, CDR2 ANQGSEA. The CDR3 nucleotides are TGCAGCCTCTGGGACAGAGGAGGCTACACCTTC. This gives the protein CSLWDRGGYTF.

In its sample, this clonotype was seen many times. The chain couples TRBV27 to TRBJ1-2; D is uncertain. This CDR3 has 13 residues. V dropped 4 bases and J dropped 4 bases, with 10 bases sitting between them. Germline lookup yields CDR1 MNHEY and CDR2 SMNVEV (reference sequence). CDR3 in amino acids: CASSSDNGYGYTF. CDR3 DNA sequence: TGTGCCAGCAGTTCCGACAATGGCTATGGCTACACCTTC.

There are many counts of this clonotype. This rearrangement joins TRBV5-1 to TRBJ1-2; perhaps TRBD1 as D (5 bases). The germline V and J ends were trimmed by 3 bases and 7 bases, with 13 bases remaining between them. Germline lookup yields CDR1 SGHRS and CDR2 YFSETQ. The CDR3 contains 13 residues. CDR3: CASSSGTLGGYTF. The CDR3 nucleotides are TGCGCCAGCAGCTCCGGGACCCTAGGTGGCTACACCTTC.

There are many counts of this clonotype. The CDR3 DNA follows: TGTGCCAGCAGGGGACAGGGGGCGCTGGGCCAAGCTTTCTTT. This codes for CASRGQGALGQAFF. The genes are TRBV27 and TRBJ1-1, with 12 bases lining up with TRBD1. Per the germline V gene, CDR1 is MNHEY and CDR2 is SMNVEV (reference sequence). The CDR3 is 14 amino acids. Losses at the gene ends were 6 bases for V and 9 bases for J; bases not matched to a gene: 8.

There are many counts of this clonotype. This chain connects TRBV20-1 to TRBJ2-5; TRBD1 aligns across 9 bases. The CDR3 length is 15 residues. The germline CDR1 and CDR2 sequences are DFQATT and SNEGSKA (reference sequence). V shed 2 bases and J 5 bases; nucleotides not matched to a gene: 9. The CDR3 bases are TGCAGTGCTAGACCGGGACAGGGAGGTTACGAGACCCAGTACTTC. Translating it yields CSARPGQGGYETQYF.

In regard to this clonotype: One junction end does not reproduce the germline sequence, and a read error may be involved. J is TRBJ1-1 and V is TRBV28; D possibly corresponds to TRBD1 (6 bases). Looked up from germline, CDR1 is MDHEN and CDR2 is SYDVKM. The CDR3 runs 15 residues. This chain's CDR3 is CASSPPGHMKTEAFF. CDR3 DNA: TGTGCCAGCAGTCCGCCGGGACACATGAAGACTGAAGCGTTCTTT.

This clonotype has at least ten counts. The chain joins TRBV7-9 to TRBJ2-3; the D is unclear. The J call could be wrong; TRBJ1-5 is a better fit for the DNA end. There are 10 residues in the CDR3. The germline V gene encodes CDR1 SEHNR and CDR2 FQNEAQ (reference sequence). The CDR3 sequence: CASSLEPQHF. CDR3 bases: TGTGCCAGCAGCTTAGAGCCCCAGCATTTT.

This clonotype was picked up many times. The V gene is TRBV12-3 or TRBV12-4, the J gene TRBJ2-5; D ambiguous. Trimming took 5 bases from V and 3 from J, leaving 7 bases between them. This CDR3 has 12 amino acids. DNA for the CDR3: TGTGCCAGCAGTGAAGTGGAAGAGACCCAGTACTTC. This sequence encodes CASSEVEETQYF.

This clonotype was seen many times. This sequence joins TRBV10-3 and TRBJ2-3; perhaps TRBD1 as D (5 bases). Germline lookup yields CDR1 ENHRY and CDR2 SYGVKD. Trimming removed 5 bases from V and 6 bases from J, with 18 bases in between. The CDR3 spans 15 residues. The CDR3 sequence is CAISQAERGADTQYF. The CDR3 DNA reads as TGTGCCATCAGTCAGGCTGAAAGGGGCGCCGATACGCAGTATTTT.

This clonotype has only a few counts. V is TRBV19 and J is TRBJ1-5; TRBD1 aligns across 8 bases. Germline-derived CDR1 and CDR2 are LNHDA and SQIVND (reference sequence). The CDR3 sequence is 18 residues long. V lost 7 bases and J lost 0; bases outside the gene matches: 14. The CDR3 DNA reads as TGTGCCAGTACCGCACCGGGACAGGACGAATATAGCAATCAGCCCCAGCATTTT. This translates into CASTAPGQDEYSNQPQHF.

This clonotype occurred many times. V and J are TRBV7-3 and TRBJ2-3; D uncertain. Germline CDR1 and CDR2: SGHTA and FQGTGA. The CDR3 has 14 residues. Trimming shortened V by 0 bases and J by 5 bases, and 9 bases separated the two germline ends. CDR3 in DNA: TGTGCCAGCAGCTTAACGGGGTATGGAGATACGCAGTATTTT. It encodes CASSLTGYGDTQYF.

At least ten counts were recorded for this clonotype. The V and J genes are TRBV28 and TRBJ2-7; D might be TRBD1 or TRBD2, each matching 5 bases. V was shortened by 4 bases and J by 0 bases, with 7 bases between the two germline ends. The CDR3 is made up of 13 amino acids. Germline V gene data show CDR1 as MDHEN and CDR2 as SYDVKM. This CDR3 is CASSWGSSYEQYV. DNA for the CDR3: TGTGCCAGCAGTTGGGGGAGCTCCTACGAGCAGTACGTC.

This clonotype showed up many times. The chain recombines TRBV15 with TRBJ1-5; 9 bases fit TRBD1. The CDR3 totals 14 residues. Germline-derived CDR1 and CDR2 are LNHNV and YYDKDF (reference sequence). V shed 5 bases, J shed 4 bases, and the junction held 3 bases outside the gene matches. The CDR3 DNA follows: TGTGCCACCAGCGGGACAGGGACAAATCAGCCCCAGCATTTT. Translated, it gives CATSGTGTNQPQHF.